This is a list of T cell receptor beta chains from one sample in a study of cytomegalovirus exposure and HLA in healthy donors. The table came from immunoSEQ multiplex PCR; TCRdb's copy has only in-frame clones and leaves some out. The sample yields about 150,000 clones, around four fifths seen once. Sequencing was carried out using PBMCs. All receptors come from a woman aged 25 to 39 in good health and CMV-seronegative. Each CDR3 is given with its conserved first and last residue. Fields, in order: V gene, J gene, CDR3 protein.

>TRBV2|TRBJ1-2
CASSNGQGYGYTF
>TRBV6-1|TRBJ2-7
CASREWVQGSNYEQYF
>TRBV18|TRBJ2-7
CASSSDPGQGPYEQYF
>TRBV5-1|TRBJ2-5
CASSHSVARETQYF
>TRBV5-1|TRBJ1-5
CASSSGTADQPQHF
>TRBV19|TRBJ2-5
CASSMRGLGETQYF
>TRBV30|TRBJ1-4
CAWSSQGAVNEKLFF
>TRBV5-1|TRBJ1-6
CASSPTGGPYNSPLHF
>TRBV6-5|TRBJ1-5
CASSSRDRGSPQHF
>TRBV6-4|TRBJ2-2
CASSPGQGGAGELFF
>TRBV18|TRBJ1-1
CASSPKPTEAFF
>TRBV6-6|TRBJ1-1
CASSHLPGGAGAEAFF
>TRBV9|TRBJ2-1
CASSVQGHSAYNEQFF
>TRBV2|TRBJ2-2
CASGHTGELFF
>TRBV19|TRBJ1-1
CASSIPAGRPNTEAFF
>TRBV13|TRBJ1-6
CASSLGQGSPLHF
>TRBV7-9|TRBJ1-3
CASSRGSFSGNTIYF